Ten or more counts support the clone carrying this T cell receptor (beta chain). The entry originates in a study of patients and donors after allogeneic stem cell transplantation. In TCRdb, the RT-PCR reads were re-called with MiXCR into one record per CDR3 protein. The sample includes 25,000 to 35,000 distinct CDR3 sequences, over 6.5% of them seen just once. The source is a human donor who was either an allogeneic HSCT recipient or a stem cell or donor lymphocyte infusion donor (not recorded which). It is not recorded whose cells these are; they may come from a transplant donor. Specimen: blood, either unsorted or a sorted T cell fraction (not recorded which).

The CDR3 reads CASSQDALAGTGELFF. In nucleotides, the CDR3 is TGTGCCAGCAGCCAAGATGCGCTAGCGGGCACCGGGGAGCTGTTTTTT. This rearrangement joins TRBV4-2 to TRBJ2-2, with TRBD2 matching 8 bases. V trimming: 0 bases; J trimming: 4 bases; junction bases outside the gene matches: 4. CDR3 length: 16 residues. Germline V gene sequence: CDR1 LGHNA, CDR2 YNFKEQ.